One and the same sample provided the 20 T cell receptor beta chains below, sequenced in a study of T cell responses to AZD1222 COVID-19 vaccine. The repertoire was sequenced with immunoSEQ multiplex PCR; TCRdb's copy has only in-frame clones and lacks some. Of 170,000 or so clones detected, about nine tenths appear once; the ten largest clones hold around 3%. The sequencing here drew on peripheral blood, taken on day 0 of AZD1222 vaccination. Receptor source: an adult in good health.

This clone was observed a single time. The V call is TRBV30, the J call TRBJ1-2; D gene ambiguous. The CDR3 length is 14 residues. The V gene's germline CDR1 is GTSNPN and CDR2 SVGIG (reference sequence). Trimming left V 1 base short and J 2 bases short, with 11 bases between. The CDR3 spells CAWSGALPNYGYTF. CDR3 DNA: TGTGCCTGGAGTGGTGCTTTGCCGAACTATGGCTACACCTTC.

The rearrangement links TRBV19 to TRBJ2-6; perhaps TRBD2 as D (6 bases). Trimming took off 5 bases at V and 2 bases at J, with 13 bases between the two ends. The CDR3 length is 16 residues. From germline, CDR1 is LNHDA and CDR2 SQIVND (reference sequence). The CDR3 region is CASSDIAETGANVLTF. The CDR3 DNA reads as TGTGCCAGTAGTGATATAGCGGAAACTGGGGCCAACGTCCTGACTTTC.

The J gene is TRBJ2-7, the V gene TRBV5-1; D possibly corresponds to TRBD1 (6 bases). Germline loops: CDR1 SGHRS, CDR2 YFSETQ. The V and J ends lost 1 base and 6 bases respectively, with 17 bases between them. CDR3 length equals 15 residues. The CDR3 nucleotides read TGCGCCAGCAGCTTGACACAGGGAGTAGGTAGCGAGCAGTACTTC. Its protein is CASSLTQGVGSEQYF.

The rearrangement joins TRBV19 to TRBJ1-5, with D unresolved. CDR3 size: 12 residues. Germline lookup yields CDR1 LNHDA and CDR2 SQIVND (reference sequence). V was cut by 5 bases and J by 9 bases, with 11 bases left in between. The CDR3 DNA is TGTGCCAGTAGTGCCCCAGGTAGGCCCCAGCATTTT. It encodes CASSAPGRPQHF.

The V call is TRBV4-2, the J call TRBJ2-2, with 10 bases lining up with TRBD1. Trimming at V came to 5 bases and at J to 3 bases, leaving 6 bases not matched to a gene. Germline V gives CDR1 LGHNA, CDR2 YNFKEQ. This CDR3 comprises 16 residues. This CDR3 is CASSSTGTGDTGELFF. The CDR3 DNA sequence: TGTGCCAGCAGCTCAACCGGGACAGGGGACACCGGGGAGCTGTTTTTT.

V and J are TRBV29-1 and TRBJ1-1; 10 nucleotides match TRBD1. Germline V gene data show CDR1 as SQVTM and CDR2 as ANQGSEA. The CDR3 spans 13 residues. J gave up 5 bases and V 7 bases, and 7 bases lay outside the gene matches. The CDR3 DNA reads as TGCAGCGCCGGACAGGGGGAGGTGACTGAAGCTTTCTTT. Its translation is CSAGQGEVTEAFF.

DNA for the CDR3: TGTGCCAGCAGCCAAGGAGGGACTAGCGGCTCCTACGAGCAGTACTTC. It yields the protein CASSQGGTSGSYEQYF. The V and J genes are TRBV4-2 and TRBJ2-7; 11 nucleotides line up with TRBD2. Trimming cost V 1 base and J 0 bases; bases outside gene matches: 2. CDR1 LGHNA and CDR2 YNFKEQ come from the germline V gene. The CDR3 extends over 16 amino acids.

This chain joins TRBV6-5 and TRBJ1-6; the match to TRBD1 covers 8 bases. The CDR3 spans 15 residues. J was trimmed by 5 bases and V by 5 bases; bases with no gene match: 5. Per the germline V gene, CDR1 is MNHEY and CDR2 is SVGAGI. In nucleotides, the CDR3 is TGTGCCAGCAGTCGGACAGGGAAGCATAATTCACCCCTCCACTTT. Its translation: CASSRTGKHNSPLHF.

V is TRBV19 and J is TRBJ1-4; D gene unclear. The V end was cut by 3 bases, the J end by 8 bases, with 16 bases between. CDR3 size: 15 residues. Germline loops: CDR1 LNHDA, CDR2 SQIVND (reference sequence). In nucleotides, the CDR3 is TGTGCCAGTAGTATTGTTGGCAGTTTGAGCGAAAAACTGTTTTTT. Protein product: CASSIVGSLSEKLFF. Variable domain in full (rest from reference TRBV19 and TRBJ1-4): DGGITQSPKYLFRKEGQNVTLSCEQNLNHDAMYWYRQDPGQGLRLIYYSQIVNDFQKGDIAEGYSVSREKKESFPLTVTSAQKNPTAFYLCASSIVGSLSEKLFFGSGTQLSVL.

The chain combines TRBV5-4 with TRBJ2-1; D gene unclear. Per germline, CDR1 SGHNT and CDR2 YYREEE (reference sequence). The CDR3 is made up of 14 amino acids. V was clipped by 4 bases and J by 7 bases, with 15 bases between them. The DNA of the CDR3 is TGTGCCAGCAGCGATCGACCCTGGGGAAATGAGCAGTTCTTC. Translated: CASSDRPWGNEQFF.

V is TRBV4-1 and J is TRBJ1-4, with a tentative D call TRBD1 (6 bases). V lost 0 bases and J lost 8, with 16 bases in between. CDR1 is MGHRA and CDR2 is YSYEKL in the germline V gene. The CDR3 is 16 residues long. CDR3 nucleotides: TGCGCCAGCAGCCAAGATCTAGTGGGGGCGTGGGAAAAACTGTTTTTT. As protein: CASSQDLVGAWEKLFF.

The gene calls are TRBV4-1 and TRBJ1-1, with D unresolved. CDR3 length: 15 amino acids. Trimming left V 0 bases short and J 2 bases short, with 10 bases between. Germline V gene lookup returns CDR1 MGHRA and CDR2 YSYEKL. CDR3 DNA sequence: TGCGCCAGCAGCCAAGAGTGGACTTCTAACACTGAAGCTTTCTTT. Its protein product is CASSQEWTSNTEAFF.

The chain uses TRBV19 and TRBJ2-4; D might be TRBD1 or TRBD2, each matching 5 bases. Trimming removed 2 bases at V and 0 bases at J, with 11 bases between. The CDR3 extends over 16 amino acids. Per germline, CDR1 LNHDA and CDR2 SQIVND (reference sequence). CDR3 nucleotides: TGTGCCAGTAGTATATATCGGGGCGAAGCCAAAAACATTCAGTACTTC. It is translated as CASSIYRGEAKNIQYF.

The chain joins TRBV27 to TRBJ2-1; 12 bases align to TRBD2. Germline trimming cut 3 bases from V and 0 bases from J; bases unmatched to any gene: 6. This CDR3 spans 18 amino acids. CDR1 is MNHEY, CDR2 SMNVEV, per germline (reference sequence). CDR3 bases: TGTGCCAGCAGTTTCGGGACTAGCGGGTTGAGCTCCTACAATGAGCAGTTCTTC. It yields the protein CASSFGTSGLSSYNEQFF.

The J gene is TRBJ2-2, the V gene TRBV10-3, with 8 bases identical to TRBD1. Germline V gene sequence: CDR1 ENHRY, CDR2 SYGVKD. Unmatched junction bases numbered 4, after V lost 6 bases and J lost 1 base. The CDR3 totals 15 residues. CDR3 amino acids: CAISADRVNTGELFF. Written as DNA, the CDR3 is TGTGCCATCAGCGCGGACAGGGTGAACACCGGGGAGCTGTTTTTT.

The gene calls are TRBV28 and TRBJ1-5; no reliable D call. This CDR3 region has 13 residues. CDR1 MDHEN and CDR2 SYDVKM come from the germline V gene. Trimming removed 0 bases at V and 11 bases at J, with 11 bases between. DNA for the CDR3: TGTGCCAGCAGTTTATGGGTCACTCTCACCCAGCATTTT. Translation: CASSLWVTLTQHF.

This chain links TRBV14 with TRBJ2-1; D possibly corresponds to TRBD2 (5 bases). The V gene's germline CDR1 is SGHDN and CDR2 FVKESK. The CDR3 spans 15 residues. Trimming took off 4 bases at V and 15 bases at J, with 25 bases between the two ends. This chain's CDR3 is CASSLALSLDSLRFF. The CDR3 bases are TGTGCCAGCAGCCTTGCCTTATCCTTGGACTCCCTCCGGTTCTTC.

The V and J genes are TRBV12-3 or TRBV12-4 and TRBJ1-5; no definite D call. V was clipped by 7 bases and J by 2 bases, with 9 bases between them. CDR3 length: 13 residues. The CDR3 DNA is TGTGCCAGCACCTCGACTGGCAATCAGCCCCAGCATTTT. As protein: CASTSTGNQPQHF.

The chain carries TRBV19 and TRBJ1-6; D may be TRBD1 (5 bases). Per the germline V gene, CDR1 is LNHDA and CDR2 is SQIVND (reference sequence). V was clipped by 0 bases and J by 9 bases, with 12 bases between them. This CDR3 region has 15 residues. CDR3 sequence: CASSIDLAGGSPLHF. For the CDR3, the DNA is TGTGCCAGTAGTATAGATCTCGCGGGGGGTTCACCCCTCCACTTT.

This chain connects TRBV18 to TRBJ1-3; D unclear. There are 16 residues in the CDR3. V was clipped by 3 bases and J by 0 bases, with 12 bases between them. Germline CDR1 KGHSH, CDR2 LQKENI. CDR3 DNA: TGTGCCAGCTCACCCAGTACGCTGAGCTCTGGAAACACCATATATTTT. It encodes CASSPSTLSSGNTIYF.